The sequence of this TCR beta chain was determined in a study of blood T cells in healthy people across ages. This clonotype came up a few times. Healthy Caucasians from Russia aged roughly 6 to 95 served as donors. The second PCR ran about 6 to 12 cycles with a sample-barcoded 5' primer and J-beta primers. Each CDR3 protein is one row after TCRdb ran MiXCR on the 5' RACE reads. The table includes some 1.5 million distinct CDR3 sequences, over 25% detected once. The sequencing input was blood. This clonotype was sampled from a woman aged 25-40 years in good health.

CDR3 coding DNA: TGTGCCAGCAGCTTAGGTCTACAGGGGAGCTATGGCTACACCTTC. This translates into CASSLGLQGSYGYTF. The rearrangement uses TRBV7-2 and TRBJ1-2; the match to TRBD1 covers 7 bases. The CDR3 loop spans 15 amino acids. CDR1 and CDR2 (germline): SGHTA, FQGNSA. The V gene end was trimmed by 1 base and the J gene end by 4 bases; junction bases not matched to a gene: 6.